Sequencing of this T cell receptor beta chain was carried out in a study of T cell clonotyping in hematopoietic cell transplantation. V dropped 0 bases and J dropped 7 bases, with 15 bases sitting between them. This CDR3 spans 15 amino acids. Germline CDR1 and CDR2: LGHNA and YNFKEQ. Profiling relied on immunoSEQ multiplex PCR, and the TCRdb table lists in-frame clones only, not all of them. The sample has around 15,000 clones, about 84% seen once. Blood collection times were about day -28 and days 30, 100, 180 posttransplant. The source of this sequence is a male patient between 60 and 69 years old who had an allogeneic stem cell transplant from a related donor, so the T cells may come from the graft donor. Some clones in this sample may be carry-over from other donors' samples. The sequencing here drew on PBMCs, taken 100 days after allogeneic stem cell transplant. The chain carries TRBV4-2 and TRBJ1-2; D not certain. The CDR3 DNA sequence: TGTGCCAGCAGCCAAGATAGGTGGCAAGGTAGTGGCTACACCTTC. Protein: CASSQDRWQGSGYTF.